One sample yielded the 10 T cell receptor beta chains listed below, sequenced in a study of blood T cells in healthy people across ages. The second PCR ran about 6 to 12 cycles with a sample-barcoded 5' primer and J-beta primers. Via MiXCR, TCRdb re-called the 5' RACE reads, giving one row per CDR3 protein. The sample yields about 540,000 distinct CDR3 sequences, about 25% seen once. These data also featured in a second study, about T cells of mothers and their children.

The sequencing sample was made of blood. These receptors originate from a boy aged 5-17 years in good health.

This chain connects TRBV4-1 to TRBJ2-3, with a tentative D call TRBD1 (5 bases). With the DNA end fitting TRBJ1-5 better, the J assignment may be wrong. This CDR3 contains 17 residues. Germline loops: CDR1 MGHRA, CDR2 YSYEKL. The CDR3 sequence is CASSQMGLAGSTDTQHF. The CDR3 nucleotides read TGCGCCAGCAGCCAGATGGGACTAGCGGGGAGCACAGATACGCAGCATTTT.

This clonotype turned up a few times. The rearrangement uses TRBV20-1 and TRBJ2-7; the D gene is possibly TRBD1 (5 bases). Germline assignment: CDR1 DFQATT and CDR2 SNEGSKA (reference sequence). CDR3 size: 13 residues. V dropped 4 bases and J dropped 2 bases, with 12 bases sitting between them. The CDR3 sequence is CSAKGLRTYEQYF. Written as DNA, the CDR3 is TGCAGTGCTAAGGGGCTCCGGACCTACGAGCAGTACTTC.

In this sample, this clonotype turned up a few times. A junction boundary mismatches the germline segment, possibly from a read error. The chain couples TRBV20-1 to TRBJ2-5; D call uncertain. Per germline, CDR1 DFQATT and CDR2 SNEGSKA (reference sequence). This CDR3 is built from 13 residues. In nucleotides, the CDR3 is TGCAGTGCTAGAAGGCCTAATGTAGAGACCCAGCACTTC. This translates into CSARRPNVETQHF.

There are a few counts of this clonotype. The chain employs TRBV7-8 and TRBJ1-4; D call uncertain. The V and J ends lost 2 bases and 0 bases respectively, with 16 bases between them. Per germline, CDR1 SGHVS and CDR2 FQNEAQ. This CDR3 is 18 amino acids long. The CDR3 here is CASSLSGERGATNEKLFF. CDR3 sequence (DNA): TGTGCCAGCAGCTTATCAGGCGAGCGGGGTGCAACTAATGAAAAACTGTTTTTT.

V and J are TRBV20-1 and TRBJ1-1; D remains ambiguous. Germline-derived CDR1 and CDR2 are DFQATT and SNEGSKA (reference sequence). The CDR3 sequence is 13 residues long. V lost 4 bases to trimming and J lost 6 bases, with 15 bases between them. The CDR3 sequence: CSAIDLSGAEAFF. The DNA of the CDR3 is TGCAGTGCTATCGACCTCTCGGGAGCTGAAGCTTTCTTT.

This clonotype was found once. This chain links TRBV3-1 with TRBJ2-1; 10 positions match TRBD2. CDR3 size: 17 residues. CDR1 and CDR2 (germline): LGHDT, YNNKEL (reference sequence). The junction had 5 bases not matched to a gene; V was cut back by 0 bases and J by 3 bases. CDR3: CASSQDHGTSDYNEQFF. In DNA, the CDR3 is TGTGCCAGCAGCCAAGATCATGGGACTAGCGACTACAATGAGCAGTTCTTC.

The chain uses TRBV20-1 and TRBJ2-7; 8 bases match TRBD1. The CDR3 loop spans 14 amino acids. The ends lost 6 bases at V and 0 bases at J; junction bases unmatched: 7. Looked up from germline, CDR1 is DFQATT and CDR2 is SNEGSKA (reference sequence). The CDR3 DNA is TGCAGTGCCACAGACAGGGGTATCTCCTACGAGCAGTACTTC. Translating gives CSATDRGISYEQYF.

This clonotype was seen once. The CDR3 protein is CASSQDHGVSYEQYF. The CDR3 coding sequence is TGCGCCAGCAGCCAAGATCACGGGGTTAGCTACGAGCAGTACTTC. The rearrangement joins TRBV4-3 to TRBJ2-7; TRBD2 is a possible D gene (5 bases). V lost 0 bases and J lost 3, with 12 bases in between. This CDR3 is 15 amino acids long. Per the germline V gene, CDR1 is LGHNA and CDR2 is YSLEER.

CDR3 loop: CASSTVKETQYF. CDR3 nucleotide sequence: TGTGCCAGCAGTACGGTCAAGGAGACCCAGTACTTC. The chain carries TRBV6-2 or TRBV6-3 and TRBJ2-5; D is uncertain. V was trimmed by 5 bases and J by 5 bases, leaving 9 bases between them. Germline loops: CDR1 MNHEY, CDR2 SVGEGT. This CDR3 contains 12 residues.

This clonotype occurred a few times. The chain has TRBV10-3 and TRBJ2-3; D is unresolved. Trimming took off 3 bases at V and 2 bases at J, with 9 bases between the two ends. Germline V lookup: CDR1 ENHRY, CDR2 SYGVKD. CDR3 length: 14 residues. The CDR3 DNA is TGTGCCATCAGTGAAGCCGGGCCCACAGATACGCAGTATTTT. Protein: CAISEAGPTDTQYF.